The source of this TCR beta chain is a study of spatial heterogeneity in lung cancer. Time point here: sample taken at primary tumor resection. Researchers sequenced whole RNA taken from tumor, nontumor lung or frozen PBMC without sorting. This clonotype was recorded a few times. V lost 3 bases and J lost 6; bases outside the gene matches: 6. The CDR3 length is 13 residues. Per the germline V gene, CDR1 is GTSNPN and CDR2 is SVGIG (reference sequence). One entry per CDR3 protein results from TCRdb running MiXCR on the 5' RACE reads. Of over 90,000 distinct CDR3 sequences detected, 7.5% to 10% appear once; the ten largest clones hold about 7.1%.

The TCR comes from a male donor with early-stage non-small cell lung cancer. The chain combines TRBV30 with TRBJ1-2; TRBD1 matches 8 bases. The sequenced sample was PBMCs, obtained at surgery. CDR3 region: CAWRGRTGNGYTF. The CDR3 DNA follows: TGTGCCTGGAGGGGACGGACAGGGAATGGCTACACCTTC.